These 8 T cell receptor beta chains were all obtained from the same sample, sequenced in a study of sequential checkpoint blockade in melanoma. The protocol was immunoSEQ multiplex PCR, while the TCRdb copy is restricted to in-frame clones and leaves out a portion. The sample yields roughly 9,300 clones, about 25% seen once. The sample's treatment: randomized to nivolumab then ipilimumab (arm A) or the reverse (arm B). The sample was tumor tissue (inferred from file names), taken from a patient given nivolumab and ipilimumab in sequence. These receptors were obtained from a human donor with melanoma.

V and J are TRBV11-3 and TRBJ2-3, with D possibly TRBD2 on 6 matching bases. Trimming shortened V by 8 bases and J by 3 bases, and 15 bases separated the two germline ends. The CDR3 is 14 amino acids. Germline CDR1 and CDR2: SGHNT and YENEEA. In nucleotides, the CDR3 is TGTGCCAGCGAAAAAGGCGGGGTTACAGATACGCAGTATTTT. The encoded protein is CASEKGGVTDTQYF.

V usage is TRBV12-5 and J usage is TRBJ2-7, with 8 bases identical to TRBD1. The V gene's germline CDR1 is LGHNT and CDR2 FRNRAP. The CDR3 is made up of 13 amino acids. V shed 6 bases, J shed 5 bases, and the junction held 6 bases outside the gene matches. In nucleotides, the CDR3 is TGTGCTAGTGGCTTACAGGGGGGCGACGAGCAGTACTTC. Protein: CASGLQGGDEQYF.

In DNA, the CDR3 is TGTGCCAGCAGTTTGCCCGGATCCCTTAACTATGGCTACACCTTC. Translating gives CASSLPGSLNYGYTF. The chain carries TRBV28 and TRBJ1-2; no definite D call. CDR1 is MDHEN, CDR2 SYDVKM, per germline. The CDR3 totals 15 residues. Trimming removed 3 bases at V and 1 base at J, with 12 bases between.

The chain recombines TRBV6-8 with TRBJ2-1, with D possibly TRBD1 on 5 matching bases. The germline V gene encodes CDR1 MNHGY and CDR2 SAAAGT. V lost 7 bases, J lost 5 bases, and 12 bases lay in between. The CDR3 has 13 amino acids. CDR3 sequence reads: CASTRQTDNEQFF. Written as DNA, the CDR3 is TGTGCCAGCACCCGACAGACAGACAATGAGCAGTTCTTC.

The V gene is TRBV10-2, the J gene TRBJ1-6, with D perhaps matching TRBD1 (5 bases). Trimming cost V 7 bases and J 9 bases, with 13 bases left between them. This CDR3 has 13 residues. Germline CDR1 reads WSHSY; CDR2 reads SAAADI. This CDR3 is CASTEDRGSPLHF. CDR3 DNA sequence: TGCGCCAGCACAGAAGATAGGGGTTCACCCCTCCACTTT.

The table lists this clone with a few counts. The CDR3 DNA follows: TGCGCCAGCAGCAAGACTAGCGGCGGGAACACCGGGGAGCTGTTTTTT. Its protein is CASSKTSGGNTGELFF. The chain carries TRBV5-1 and TRBJ2-2; 9 nucleotides line up with TRBD2. In germline, CDR1 is SGHRS, CDR2 YFSETQ. CDR3 length equals 16 residues. V lost 4 bases, J lost 1 base, and 5 bases stayed unmatched.

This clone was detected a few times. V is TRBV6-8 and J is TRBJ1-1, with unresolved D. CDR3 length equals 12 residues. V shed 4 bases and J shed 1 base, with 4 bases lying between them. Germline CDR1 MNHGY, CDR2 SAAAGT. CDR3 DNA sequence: TGTGCCAGCAGTTCCAAGAACACTGAAGCTTTCTTT. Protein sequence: CASSSKNTEAFF.

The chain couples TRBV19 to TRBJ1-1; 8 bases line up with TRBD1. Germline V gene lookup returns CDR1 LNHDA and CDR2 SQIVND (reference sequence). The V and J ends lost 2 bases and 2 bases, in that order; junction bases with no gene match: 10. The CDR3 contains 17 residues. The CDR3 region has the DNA TGTGCCAGTAGTATATTCTCGGTGGGACAGGACAACACTGAAGCTTTCTTT. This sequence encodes CASSIFSVGQDNTEAFF.